Listed here are 13 T cell receptor beta chains from one sample, sequenced in a study of early T cells in non-severe SARS-CoV-2 infection. TCRdb re-called the 5' RACE reads through MiXCR, storing one row per CDR3 protein. This sample has 52,000 or so distinct CDR3 sequences, with around 13% found just once. The sequenced sample was whole blood. All receptors derive from an adult who was a healthcare worker with PCR-confirmed SARS-CoV-2 infection or an uninfected control (not recorded which).

The table lists this clonotype with many counts. The rearrangement joins TRBV6-5 to TRBJ1-1; 7 bases align to TRBD1. J lost 7 bases, V lost 0 bases, and 5 bases had no gene match. Per germline, CDR1 MNHEY and CDR2 SVGAGI. The CDR3 is 14 amino acids. CDR3 loop: CASSYSTGSGEAFF. For the CDR3, the DNA is TGTGCCAGCAGTTACTCGACAGGGTCTGGTGAAGCTTTCTTT.

CDR3 sequence: CASRGGGQATSEAFF. CDR3 DNA sequence: TGTGCCAGCAGGGGGGGCGGACAGGCCACCTCTGAAGCTTTCTTT. The chain is built from TRBV14 and TRBJ1-1; 7 nucleotides agree with TRBD1. V shed 6 bases and J 6 bases; nucleotides not matched to a gene: 13. The CDR3 is 15 residues long. Looked up from germline, CDR1 is SGHDN and CDR2 is FVKESK.

This clonotype was counted only a few times. CDR3 sequence: CASSLEGQGERQTGELFF. CDR3 nucleotides: TGCGCCAGCAGCTTGGAAGGACAGGGGGAAAGACAAACCGGGGAGCTGTTTTTT. This chain connects TRBV5-1 to TRBJ2-2; the match to TRBD1 covers 10 bases. The length of the CDR3 is 18 residues. V was clipped by 0 bases and J by 5 bases; unmatched bases: 10. Germline V gene lookup returns CDR1 SGHRS and CDR2 YFSETQ.

At least ten counts were recorded for this clonotype. The CDR3 DNA reads TGTGCCAGCAGTTTAGGTCCTCCGGGGGCGAGGAATCAGCCCCAGCATTTT. Translation gives CASSLGPPGARNQPQHF. V gene TRBV27 combines with J gene TRBJ1-5, with D perhaps matching TRBD1 (6 bases). The CDR3 sequence is 17 residues long. From germline, CDR1 is MNHEY and CDR2 SMNVEV (reference sequence). V lost 2 bases and J 4 bases, leaving 18 bases between the germline ends.

V and J are TRBV5-1 and TRBJ2-7; D possibly corresponds to TRBD2 (5 bases). CDR1 is SGHRS and CDR2 is YFSETQ in the germline V gene. The CDR3 length is 13 residues. Trimming removed 3 bases from V and 7 bases from J, with 14 bases in between. CDR3 amino acids: CASSSPEVGEQYF. In DNA, the CDR3 is TGCGCCAGCAGCTCCCCGGAGGTCGGTGAGCAGTACTTC. The full variable domain, with the rest looked up from reference TRBV5-1 and TRBJ2-7, is KAGVTQTPRYLIKTRGQQVTLSCSPISGHRSVSWYQQTPGQGLQFLFEYFSETQRNKGNFPGRFSGRQFSNSRSEMNVSTLELGDSALYLCASSSPEVGEQYFGPGTRLTVT.

This clonotype was seen repeatedly, ten times or more. The V gene is TRBV18, the J gene TRBJ1-1; D is perhaps TRBD1 (5 bases). The V gene lost 1 base and the J gene lost 3 bases, with 12 bases spanning the gap. The CDR3 consists of 15 residues. The germline CDR1 and CDR2 sequences are KGHSH and LQKENI. DNA for the CDR3: TGTGCCAGCTCACCACTGGCAGGGCTAGACACTGAAGCTTTCTTT. Its protein product is CASSPLAGLDTEAFF.

This clonotype was detected a few times. This rearrangement joins TRBV7-9 to TRBJ2-1; D uncertain. Trimming took 1 base from V and 10 from J, leaving 8 bases between them. Looked up from germline, CDR1 is SEHNR and CDR2 is FQNEAQ (reference sequence). The CDR3 sequence is 12 residues long. The chain's CDR3 is CASSLGVGEQFF. As DNA, the CDR3 is TGTGCCAGCAGCTTAGGGGTCGGGGAGCAGTTCTTC.

V is TRBV6-1 and J is TRBJ2-5; 8 bases line up with TRBD2. Germline CDR1 is MNHNS and CDR2 is SASEGT. The CDR3 sequence is 16 residues long. Germline trimming cut 2 bases from V and 5 bases from J; bases unmatched to any gene: 10. CDR3 in amino acids: CASSETLAGGRETQYF. The CDR3 DNA reads as TGTGCCAGCAGTGAAACACTGGCGGGGGGCAGGGAGACCCAGTACTTC.

This clonotype turned up a few times. This rearrangement joins TRBV7-8 to TRBJ2-1; D is possibly TRBD2 (5 bases). The V and J ends lost 6 bases and 2 bases respectively, with 14 bases between them. Germline V gives CDR1 SGHVS, CDR2 FQNEAQ. CDR3 length equals 15 residues. CDR3 protein: CASSSSRRTYNEQFF. The CDR3 coding sequence is TGTGCCAGCAGTTCTAGCCGCCGGACCTACAATGAGCAGTTCTTC. The whole variable domain, remainder taken from reference TRBV7-8 and TRBJ2-1, is GAGVSQSPRYKVAKRGQDVALRCDPISGHVSLFWYQQALGQGPEFLTYFQNEAQLDKSGLPSDRFFAERPEGSVSTLKIQRTQQEDSAVYLCASSSSRRTYNEQFFGPGTRLTVL.

This clonotype has ten or more counts. The chain is built from TRBV6-2 or TRBV6-3 and TRBJ2-2, with D possibly being TRBD1 (6 bases). The CDR3 is made up of 15 amino acids. Germline V CDR1 and CDR2: MNHEY, SVGEGT. The V end lost 6 bases, the J end lost 6 bases, and 17 bases lay between the germline ends. The CDR3 DNA reads as TGTGCCAGCAGCCCCCGGACAGCCGGCGCCGGGGAGCTGTTTTTT. This translates into CASSPRTAGAGELFF.

V and J are TRBV7-8 and TRBJ1-2; TRBD1 matches at 7 bases. Germline lookup yields CDR1 SGHVS and CDR2 FQNEAQ. This CDR3 contains 16 residues. V was pared by 5 bases and J by 0 bases, with 9 bases of the junction left unmatched. Written as DNA, the CDR3 is TGTGCCAGCAGCCCCTTCGACAGGGCGTCTAACTATGGCTACACCTTC. Encoded protein: CASSPFDRASNYGYTF.

The sample holds many counts of this clonotype. The chain carries TRBV12-3 or TRBV12-4 and TRBJ1-5; the D gene is possibly TRBD1 (5 bases). The CDR3 loop spans 15 amino acids. The V gene lost 6 bases and the J gene lost 2 bases, with 14 bases spanning the gap. CDR3 sequence: CASRWRGFRNQPQHF. The CDR3 bases are TGTGCCAGCAGGTGGAGGGGTTTTCGCAATCAGCCCCAGCATTTT.

This clonotype was picked up many times. The J gene is TRBJ2-5, the V gene TRBV5-8; TRBD1 aligns across 8 bases. Per the germline V gene, CDR1 is SGHTS and CDR2 is YDEGEE. This CDR3 is 14 amino acids long. The ends lost 3 bases at V and 4 bases at J; junction bases unmatched: 5. In nucleotides, the CDR3 is TGTGCCAGCAGCTCCGGACAGGGAACAGAGACCCAGTACTTC. It encodes CASSSGQGTETQYF.